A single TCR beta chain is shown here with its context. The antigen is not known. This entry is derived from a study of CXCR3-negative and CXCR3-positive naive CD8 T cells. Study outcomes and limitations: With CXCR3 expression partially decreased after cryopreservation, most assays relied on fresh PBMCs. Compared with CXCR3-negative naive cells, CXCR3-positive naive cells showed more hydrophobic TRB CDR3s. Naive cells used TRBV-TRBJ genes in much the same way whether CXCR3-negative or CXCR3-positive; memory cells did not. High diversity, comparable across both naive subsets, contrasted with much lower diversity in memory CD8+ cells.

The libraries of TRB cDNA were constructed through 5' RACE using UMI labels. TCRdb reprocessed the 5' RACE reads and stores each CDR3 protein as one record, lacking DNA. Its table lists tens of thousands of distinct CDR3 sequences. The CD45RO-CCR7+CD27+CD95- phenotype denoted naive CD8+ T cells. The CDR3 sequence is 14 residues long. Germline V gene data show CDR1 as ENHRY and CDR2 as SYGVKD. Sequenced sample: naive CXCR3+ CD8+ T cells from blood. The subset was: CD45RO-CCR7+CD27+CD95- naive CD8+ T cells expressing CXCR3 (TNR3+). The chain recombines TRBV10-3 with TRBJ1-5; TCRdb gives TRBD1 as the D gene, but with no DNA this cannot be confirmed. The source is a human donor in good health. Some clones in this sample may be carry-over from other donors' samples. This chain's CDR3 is CAISPDSYNQPQHF.